A single sample is the source of the 16 T cell receptor beta chains below, sequenced in a study of Ad26.COV2.S vaccination and SARS-CoV-2 variants. As for treatment: over 15 received Ad26.COV2.S at low or high dose, single or two shots; about 5 received placebo; per-sample allocation not given. On day 63 after the first injection, vaccine and placebo recipients gave samples. Assay: immunoSEQ multiplex PCR; the TCRdb copy retains only in-frame clones and omits some. The table records some 250,000 clones, roughly 88% of them present only once. The source material was peripheral blood, sampled in a trial of Ad26.COV2.S vaccine versus placebo. The receptors were gathered from a person between 18 and 65 years old who received the Ad26.COV2.S COVID-19 vaccine or a placebo.

This clone came up once. The junction differs from germline at one of its ends, possibly a read error. The chain recombines TRBV14 with TRBJ1-5, with D possibly being TRBD1 (6 bases). Germline lookup yields CDR1 SGHDN and CDR2 FVKESK. CDR3 length: 14 amino acids. CDR3 nucleotide sequence: TGTGTCAGCAGCGGCGCAGGGGCTAATCAGCCCCAGCATTTT. Amino acids: CVSSGAGANQPQHF.

The chain is built from TRBV5-1 and TRBJ2-2; TRBD2 matches at 14 bases. This CDR3 is 17 amino acids long. After removal of 3 bases from V and 4 bases from J, the junction contained 5 bases not matched to a gene. The germline V gene encodes CDR1 SGHRS and CDR2 YFSETQ. CDR3 nucleotides: TGCGCCAGCAGCTATGGGACTAGCGGGGGAGGCACCGGGGAGCTGTTTTTT. Encoded protein: CASSYGTSGGGTGELFF.

This clone was seen only once. V gene TRBV19 combines with J gene TRBJ2-2; 8 nucleotides align to TRBD2. Unmatched junction bases numbered 11, after V lost 1 base and J lost 7 bases. The CDR3 extends over 17 amino acids. The V gene's germline CDR1 is LNHDA and CDR2 SQIVND (reference sequence). CDR3 sequence reads: CASSIVGAGDCGGELFF. The DNA of the CDR3 is TGTGCCAGTAGTATAGTCGGAGCGGGAGATTGTGGCGGGGAGCTGTTTTTT.

The gene calls are TRBV27 and TRBJ2-7; the D gene is possibly TRBD1 (6 bases). This CDR3 is 16 amino acids long. Trimming cost V 5 bases and J 3 bases, with 20 bases left between them. Germline V gives CDR1 MNHEY, CDR2 SMNVEV (reference sequence). The CDR3 bases are TGTGCCAGCAGTCAAAACCCCGGACAGACCCTCTACGAGCAGTACTTC. Encoded protein: CASSQNPGQTLYEQYF.

The chain recombines TRBV13 with TRBJ1-2, with D perhaps TRBD1 (5 bases). Trimming took 5 bases from V and 1 from J, leaving 14 bases between them. Germline values: CDR1 PRHDT, CDR2 FYEKMQ (reference sequence). The CDR3 loop spans 15 amino acids. The CDR3 DNA is TGTGCCAGCAGCCCCTCCGGGGGAGATAACTATGGCTACACCTTC. Translated: CASSPSGGDNYGYTF.

The count of this clone is one. This chain uses TRBV25-1 with TRBJ2-5; TRBD1 matches at 7 bases. Germline V CDR1 and CDR2: MGHDK, SYGVNS. The length of the CDR3 is 13 residues. The J segment lost 4 bases and the V segment lost 4 bases, leaving 3 bases of the junction unmatched. DNA for the CDR3: TGTGCCAGCAGTGCGACAGGGATAGAGACCCAGTACTTC. As protein: CASSATGIETQYF.

The V gene is TRBV7-2, the J gene TRBJ1-6; 8 nucleotides agree with TRBD1. CDR1 is SGHTA, CDR2 FQGNSA, per germline. CDR3 length: 18 residues. Trimming removed 1 base from V and 8 bases from J; junction bases left unmatched: 13. CDR3 DNA: TGTGCCAGCAGCTTAGTTGTATTCAGGGGGCTGGTAGATTCACCCCTCCACTTT. Its protein is CASSLVVFRGLVDSPLHF.

The rearrangement joins TRBV6-2 or TRBV6-3 to TRBJ1-1, with a weak D call TRBD1 (5 bases). V gave up 4 bases and J gave up 10 bases, with 13 bases separating them. Germline values: CDR1 MNHEY, CDR2 SVGEGT. The CDR3 runs to 12 residues. CDR3 in DNA: TGTGCCAGCAGTTTAGGGGTACTCGGAGCTTTCTTT. Translating gives CASSLGVLGAFF.

The chain has TRBV28 and TRBJ1-6; a possible D gene is TRBD1 (6 bases). V lost 1 base, J lost 10 bases, and 17 bases lay in between. Germline assignment: CDR1 MDHEN and CDR2 SYDVKM. The CDR3 loop spans 16 amino acids. CDR3 coding DNA: TGTGCCAGCAGTTTATCCGGGGGCAAATATCGATCACCCCTCCACTTT. It codes for CASSLSGGKYRSPLHF.

In DNA form, the CDR3 reads TGCGCCAGCAGCTTCGATACAGCCCCTCACAGAAATTCACCCCTCCACTTT. It is translated as CASSFDTAPHRNSPLHF. The genes are TRBV5-1 and TRBJ1-6; no definite D call. The CDR3 spans 17 residues. The V gene lost 2 bases and the J gene lost 7 bases, with 19 bases spanning the gap. Looked up from germline, CDR1 is SGHRS and CDR2 is YFSETQ.

The gene calls are TRBV30 and TRBJ1-1, with 7 positions matching TRBD1. Looked up from germline, CDR1 is GTSNPN and CDR2 is SVGIG (reference sequence). This CDR3 spans 12 amino acids. The V and J ends lost 5 bases and 3 bases, in that order; junction bases with no gene match: 3. This chain's CDR3 is CAWDRVHTEAFF. DNA for the CDR3: TGTGCCTGGGACAGGGTCCACACTGAAGCTTTCTTT.

This clone was observed a few times. The chain employs TRBV19 and TRBJ1-1; D may be TRBD1 (5 bases). The CDR3 extends over 13 amino acids. Germline V CDR1 and CDR2: LNHDA, SQIVND (reference sequence). Deletions cut 5 bases from V and 11 bases from J, with 18 bases between. Written as DNA, the CDR3 is TGTGCCAGTAGTGGGGACGGTCGGGGGACGGCTTTCTTT. Translation: CASSGDGRGTAFF.

V usage is TRBV6-5 and J usage is TRBJ1-1; TRBD1 might be the D (5 bases). CDR1 is MNHEY, CDR2 SVGAGI, per germline. Trimming pared 7 bases from V and 0 bases from J, leaving 15 bases between. This CDR3 contains 15 residues. The chain's CDR3 is CASIDSIYMNTEAFF. In nucleotides, the CDR3 is TGTGCCAGCATAGACAGTATTTATATGAACACTGAAGCTTTCTTT.

The rearrangement uses TRBV28 and TRBJ2-7, with D unresolved. CDR1 is MDHEN and CDR2 is SYDVKM in the germline V gene. V dropped 2 bases and J dropped 3 bases, with 11 bases sitting between them. This CDR3 contains 14 residues. CDR3 protein: CASSLRRVLYEQYF. The CDR3 DNA reads TGTGCCAGCAGTTTACGCCGAGTCCTCTACGAGCAGTACTTC. The full variable domain, in which reference TRBV28 and TRBJ2-7 provide the parts outside the CDR3, is DVKVTQSSRYLVKRTGEKVFLECVQDMDHENMFWYRQDPGLGLRLIYFSYDVKMKEKGDIPEGYSVSREKKERFSLILESASTNQTSMYLCASSLRRVLYEQYFGPGTRLTVT.

CDR3 in amino acids: CASRGVGEETQYF. The CDR3 bases are TGTGCCAGCCGGGGCGTCGGGGAGGAGACCCAGTACTTC. The chain combines TRBV28 with TRBJ2-5; possibly TRBD1 or TRBD2 for D (5 bases each). The V end lost 8 bases, the J end lost 5 bases, and 15 bases lay between the germline ends. The V gene's germline CDR1 is MDHEN and CDR2 SYDVKM. This CDR3 contains 13 residues.

This chain uses TRBV10-3 with TRBJ2-3; either TRBD1 or TRBD2 may fit D (5 bases each). V lost 6 bases and J 0 bases, leaving 13 bases between the germline ends. Germline CDR1 and CDR2: ENHRY and SYGVKD. The CDR3 covers 15 residues. The CDR3 loop reads CAISPGPQSTDTQYF. In nucleotides, the CDR3 is TGTGCCATCAGCCCGGGGCCGCAGAGCACAGATACGCAGTATTTT.